The 15 T cell receptor beta chains listed next were all sequenced from one sample in a study of tumor-infiltrating lymphocytes in primary liver carcinoma. Production of TCR beta cDNA used 400 to 650 ng total RNA together with a constant-region primer. Libraries of TCR beta came from three nested multiplex PCR rounds with slightly modified ARM-PCR. Primers for the first two PCR rounds were TRBV1-TRBV30 forward primers and a C-beta reverse primer (approximately 10 cycles per round). MiXCR was run by TCRdb on the multiplex PCR reads, yielding one entry per CDR3 protein. The sample shows around 29,000 distinct CDR3 sequences, roughly four fifths of them seen only once. Total RNA and DNA came together from about 19-30 mg of bulk tissue without cell sorting. The material sequenced was liver tumor tissue from sampling region 5. The subset denotes: tumor region T5, tumor centre. Receptor source: a man in his forties with primary liver carcinoma and hepatitis B virus infection.

This clonotype was recorded only once. At one of its ends the junction is not consistent with the germline gene, which may arise from a read error. The CDR3 nucleotides read TGTGCCAGGAGCTTAGTCAATGGCGGCTACGAGCAGTACTTC. It yields the protein CARSLVNGGYEQYF. The V gene is TRBV11-2, the J gene TRBJ2-7; D ambiguous. The CDR3 has 14 amino acids. In germline, CDR1 is SGHAT, CDR2 FQNNGV.

Concerning this clonotype itself: Possible read error: a much larger clone is one base away. The chain joins TRBV13 to TRBJ2-2; 8 nucleotides align to TRBD2. V lost 1 base, J lost 6 bases, and 7 bases stayed unmatched. From germline, CDR1 is PRHDT and CDR2 FYEKMQ (reference sequence). CDR3 size: 16 residues. This CDR3 reads CASSLAREVHAGELFF. In nucleotides, the CDR3 is TGTGCCAGCAGCTTAGCGCGGGAGGTTCACGCCGGGGAGCTGTTTTTT.

Remarks on this clonotype: Relative to the germline gene, one junction end is altered; a read error may explain this. The V call is TRBV6-6, the J call TRBJ2-1, with D uncertain. CDR1 MNHNY and CDR2 SVGAGI come from the germline V gene (reference sequence). The CDR3 contains 12 residues. The DNA of the CDR3 is TGTGCCAGGAGTTATGTAGAATCTGAGCAGTTCTTC. Residues: CARSYVESEQFF.

The chain couples TRBV5-4 to TRBJ2-5; 10 nucleotides match TRBD2. CDR3 size: 17 residues. Looked up from germline, CDR1 is SGHNT and CDR2 is YYREEE (reference sequence). The CDR3 DNA reads as TGTATCAGCAGCCATCTCCGCACAGCGGGAGGGGGAGAGACCCAGTACTTC. This codes for CISSHLRTAGGGETQYF.

This clonotype was counted a single time. One end of the junction varies from germline; a read error may be responsible. The chain couples TRBV11-2 to TRBJ2-7; no clear D. Germline CDR1 reads SGHAT; CDR2 reads FQNNGV. The CDR3 covers 14 residues. The CDR3 loop reads CASSPRRLTHVRYF. The CDR3 bases are TGTGCTAGCAGCCCCCGCCGCCTGACCCACGTGCGGTACTTC.

The rearrangement joins TRBV29-1 to TRBJ2-3; 11 nucleotides agree with TRBD2. The CDR3 loop spans 15 amino acids. Germline V CDR1 and CDR2: SQVTM, ANQGSEA. The trim removed 5 bases at V and 11 bases at J, leaving 15 bases unmatched. CDR3 sequence reads: CSVSGTSGFAVMQYF. Written as DNA, the CDR3 is TGCAGCGTTTCCGGGACTAGCGGATTCGCAGTTATGCAGTATTTT.

This clonotype was observed a handful of times. The chain is built from TRBV6-5 and TRBJ2-7; 12 bases map to TRBD2. The CDR3 totals 16 residues. Germline V gene sequence: CDR1 MNHEY, CDR2 SVGAGI. V trimming: 5 bases; J trimming: 2 bases; junction bases outside the gene matches: 7. CDR3 region: CASSREGLAGTYEQYF. DNA for the CDR3: TGTGCCAGCAGTCGGGAAGGACTAGCGGGGACCTACGAGCAGTACTTC.

In the case of this clonotype: One end of the junction is discordant with germline, which a read error may explain. The gene calls are TRBV5-1 and TRBJ2-2, with D unclear. The CDR3 consists of 15 residues. The germline V gene has CDR1 SGHRS and CDR2 YFSETQ. The chain's CDR3 is CSSSVSQRNTGELFF. DNA for the CDR3: TGCTCCAGCAGCGTGAGTCAGCGCAACACCGGGGAGCTGTTTTTT.

This clonotype showed up just once. One junction end does not reproduce the germline sequence, and a read error may be involved. The chain is built from TRBV30 and TRBJ2-1, with a weak D call TRBD2 (5 bases). Germline values: CDR1 GTSNPN, CDR2 SVGIG (reference sequence). This CDR3 spans 13 amino acids. CDR3 in DNA: TGTGCCTGGAGTATACTTCTCCGGGATGAGCACTTCTTC. The encoded protein is CAWSILLRDEHFF.

This clonotype was observed a few times. The chain carries TRBV27 and TRBJ2-1; tentatively, D is TRBD1 (5 bases). This CDR3 has 13 residues. V gave up 5 bases and J gave up 4 bases, with 9 bases separating them. Germline V gives CDR1 MNHEY, CDR2 SMNVEV (reference sequence). CDR3 protein: CASSKTAYNEQFF. CDR3 sequence (DNA): TGTGCCAGCAGTAAGACAGCTTACAATGAGCAGTTCTTC.

This clonotype has only one observation. Its ends do not fully match the called genes, so a read error is possible. The chain links TRBV6-6 to TRBJ2-1; maybe TRBD2 (6 bases). CDR3 length: 16 amino acids. CDR1 and CDR2 (germline): MNHNY, SVGAGI (reference sequence). The chain's CDR3 is CTSSFTSRSSYNEQFF. The CDR3, as DNA: TGTACCAGTAGCTTCACTAGCAGGAGCTCCTACAATGAGCAGTTCTTC.

As to this clonotype: This is likely a read error, given that the CDR3 carries no conserved phenylalanine or tryptophan at its end. This chain uses TRBV11-2 with TRBJ2-2; D remains unclear. Germline V gives CDR1 SGHAT, CDR2 FQNNGV. This CDR3 has 16 amino acids. CDR3 nucleotide sequence: TGTGCCAGCAGCTTATACTCGCGAGCGAAAACCGGGGAGCTGTTTTAT. Translated, it gives CASSLYSRAKTGELFY.

Notes on this clonotype: The junction does not match germline at one end; this may be a read error. The chain uses TRBV30 and TRBJ2-2; weak D call: TRBD2 (5 bases). The CDR3 has 15 residues. CDR1 is GTSNPN and CDR2 is SVGIG in the germline V gene (reference sequence). CDR3 region: CVWSIANSATGELFF. Written as DNA, the CDR3 is TGTGTCTGGAGTATCGCGAACTCCGCGACCGGGGAGTTGTTTTTT. Based on the CDR3 plus reference TRBV30 and TRBJ2-2, the full variable domain is SQTIHQWPATLVQPVGSPLSLECTVEGTSNPNLYWYRQAAGRGLQLLFYSVGIGQISSEVPQNLSASRPQDRQFILSSKKLLLSDSGFYLCVWSIANSATGELFFGEGSRLTVL.

This clonotype was counted ten times or more. The CDR3 is CAWIRTDYNSPLHF. Written as DNA, the CDR3 is TGTGCCTGGATTCGGACAGATTATAATTCACCCCTCCACTTT. This rearrangement joins TRBV30 to TRBJ1-6; the D gene is possibly TRBD1 (6 bases). Trimming cost V 4 bases and J 4 bases, with 11 bases left between them. The CDR3 totals 14 residues. Germline CDR1 and CDR2: GTSNPN and SVGIG (reference sequence).

This clonotype was found once. Relative to the germline gene, one junction end is altered; a read error may explain this. The V gene is TRBV6-5, the J gene TRBJ1-1; D not certain. The CDR3 is 13 residues long. Germline V lookup: CDR1 MNHEY, CDR2 SVGAGI. CDR3 in amino acids: CASCYLRENETFF. The CDR3 DNA reads TGTGCCAGCTGTTACCTCCGGGAAAATGAAACTTTCTTT.